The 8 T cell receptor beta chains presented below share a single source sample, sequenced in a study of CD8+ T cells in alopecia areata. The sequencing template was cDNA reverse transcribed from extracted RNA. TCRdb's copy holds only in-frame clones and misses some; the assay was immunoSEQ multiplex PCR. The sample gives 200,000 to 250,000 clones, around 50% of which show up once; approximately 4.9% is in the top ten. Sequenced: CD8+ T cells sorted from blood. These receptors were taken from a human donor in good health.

The CDR3 DNA follows: TGTGCCAGCAGCTTCCCGGACATTGCCGCCGGAGAGACCCAGTACTTC. Translating gives CASSFPDIAAGETQYF. The chain carries TRBV5-6 and TRBJ2-5; D may be TRBD1 (5 bases). This CDR3 region has 16 residues. The V end lost 2 bases, the J end lost 4 bases, and 18 bases lay between the germline ends. Looked up from germline, CDR1 is SGHDT and CDR2 is YYEEEE.

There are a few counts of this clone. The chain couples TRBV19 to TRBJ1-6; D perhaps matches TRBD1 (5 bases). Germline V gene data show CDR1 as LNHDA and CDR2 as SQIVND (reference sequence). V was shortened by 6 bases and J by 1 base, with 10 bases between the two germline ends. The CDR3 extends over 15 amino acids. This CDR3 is CASRPDSSYNSPLHF. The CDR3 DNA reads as TGTGCCAGTAGACCAGACAGTTCCTATAATTCACCCCTCCACTTT.

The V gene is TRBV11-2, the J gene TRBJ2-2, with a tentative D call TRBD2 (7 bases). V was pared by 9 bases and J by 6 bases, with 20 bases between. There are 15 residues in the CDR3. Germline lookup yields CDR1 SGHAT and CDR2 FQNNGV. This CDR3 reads CASTETGGEAGELFF. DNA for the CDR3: TGTGCCAGTACGGAAACGGGGGGCGAAGCCGGGGAGCTGTTTTTT.

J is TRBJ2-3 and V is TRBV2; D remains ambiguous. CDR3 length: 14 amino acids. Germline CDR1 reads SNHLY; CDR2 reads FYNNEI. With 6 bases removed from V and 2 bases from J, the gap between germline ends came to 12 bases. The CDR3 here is CASRATPSTDTQYF. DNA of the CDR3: TGTGCCAGCAGGGCCACCCCGTCCACAGATACGCAGTATTTT.

CDR3 nucleotides: TGCAGCGTTGAGGGCGGGCCCACCCACGGCTATGAGCAGTTCTTC. Translated, it gives CSVEGGPTHGYEQFF. The chain combines TRBV29-1 with TRBJ2-1; D possibly corresponds to TRBD2 (5 bases). The length of the CDR3 is 15 residues. Per the germline V gene, CDR1 is SQVTM and CDR2 is ANQGSEA. V shed 3 bases and J shed 8 bases, with 20 bases lying between them.

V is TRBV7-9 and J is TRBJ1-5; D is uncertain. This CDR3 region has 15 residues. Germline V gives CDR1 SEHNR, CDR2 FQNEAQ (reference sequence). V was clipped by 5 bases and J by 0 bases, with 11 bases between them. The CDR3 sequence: CASSPGSYSNQPQHF. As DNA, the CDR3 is TGTGCCAGCAGCCCGGGGAGTTATAGCAATCAGCCCCAGCATTTT. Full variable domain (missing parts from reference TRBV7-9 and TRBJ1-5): DTGVSQNPRHKITKRGQNVTFRCDPISEHNRLYWYRQTLGQGPEFLTYFQNEAQLEKSRLLSDRFSAERPKGSFSTLEIQRTEQGDSAMYLCASSPGSYSNQPQHFGDGTRLSIL.

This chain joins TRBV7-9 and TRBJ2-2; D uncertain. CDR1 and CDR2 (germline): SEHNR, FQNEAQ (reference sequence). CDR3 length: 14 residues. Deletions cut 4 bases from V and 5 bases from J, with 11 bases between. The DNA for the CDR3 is TGTGCCAGCAGCTCCGCCGATTCTACCGGGGAGCTGTTTTTT. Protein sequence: CASSSADSTGELFF.

Written as DNA, the CDR3 is TGCGCCAGCAGCATAAACAGGGCCAATGAAGCTTTCTTT. It is translated as CASSINRANEAFF. The V gene is TRBV5-1, the J gene TRBJ1-1, with D possibly being TRBD1 (6 bases). From germline, CDR1 is SGHRS and CDR2 YFSETQ. Deletions cut 4 bases from V and 7 bases from J, with 14 bases between. The CDR3 is 13 residues long.